This T cell receptor beta chain was identified in a study of control samples from healthy donors and cancer patients (dated by TCRdb to the early 2020s). Per the germline V gene, SGHTA is the CDR1 and FQGTGA is the CDR2. The V end loses 0 bases and the J end loses 4 bases, and a stretch of 13 bases separates them. The CDR3 covers 15 residues, taking in both the cysteine and the phenylalanine. Only CDR3 DNA is held: 45 bases, read in frame from base 1. Library prep was done by the immunoSEQ multiplex PCR assay. Here the immuneACCESS table is served through TCRdb, limited to in-frame sequences with V and J called. Missing clones are a known gap in these copies; in checked studies unresolved V genes cover under half, and the rest lacks a known reason. This sample has 100,000 or so clones in its table, and around 82% of those were observed once. The ten largest clones take up about 13% of the sample.

As regards this clone: The antigen it recognizes is unknown. No qualities accompany the bases; no much larger clone lies one base away.

The receptor was derived from a woman between 50 and 59 years old in good health. The chain links TRBV7-3 with TRBJ2-7, and possibly TRBD2, on 7 matching bases. The sample taken for sequencing was blood. The CDR3 has the sequence CASSLTGGAEYEQYF. The sequenced DNA: TGTGCCAGCAGCTTAACAGGGGGGGCTGAGTACGAGCAGTACTTC.